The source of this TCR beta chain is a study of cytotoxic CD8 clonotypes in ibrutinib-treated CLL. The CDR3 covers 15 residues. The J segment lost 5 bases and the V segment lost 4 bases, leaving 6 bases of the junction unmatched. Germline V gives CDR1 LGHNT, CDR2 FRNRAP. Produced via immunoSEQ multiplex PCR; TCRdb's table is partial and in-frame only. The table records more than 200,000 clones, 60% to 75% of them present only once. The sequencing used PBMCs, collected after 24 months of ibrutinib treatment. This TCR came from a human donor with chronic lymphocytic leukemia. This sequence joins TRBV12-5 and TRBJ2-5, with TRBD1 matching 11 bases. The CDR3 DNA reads TGTGCTAGTGGTTCTGGACAGGGGGCGCTTGAGACCCAGTACTTC. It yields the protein CASGSGQGALETQYF.